Listed below are T cell receptor beta chains from one sample, sequenced in a study of blood T cell repertoires in COVID-19. TCRdb's copy holds only in-frame clones and misses some; the assay was immunoSEQ multiplex PCR. The table shows under 20,000 clones, with 77% occurring only once. Sequencing was carried out using peripheral blood. The receptors come from a man aged 65 to 79 with COVID-19, enrolled during active disease. CDR3s include the opening cysteine and the closing phenylalanine or tryptophan. Fields, in order: clone size, V gene, J gene, D gene, CDR3 DNA, CDR3 protein. The D gene is left open where the match is weak. A clone size is listed for some rows: how often the clone was seen (once, few, many), or a class if it is expanded.

size: -
V: TRBV7-9
J: TRBJ1-3
D: -
DNA: TGTGCCAGCAGCTCGGTTCCTTTCCGCTCTGGAAACACCATATATTTT
CDR3: CASSSVPFRSGNTIYF

size: -
V: TRBV29-1
J: TRBJ1-3
D: -
DNA: TGCAGCGTTTGGGACACTGGAAACACCATATATTTT
CDR3: CSVWDTGNTIYF

size: -
V: TRBV6-5
J: TRBJ1-2
D: -
DNA: TGTGCCAGCAGTTACTCGGGGGGAGGAGGGAATGGCTACACCTTC
CDR3: CASSYSGGGGNGYTF

size: -
V: TRBV5-4
J: TRBJ2-3
D: TRBD2
DNA: TGTGCCAGCAGCCCGGTGGCGGGGGGGCCCGGGACGCAGTATTTT
CDR3: CASSPVAGGPGTQYF

size: -
V: TRBV29-1
J: TRBJ1-2
D: TRBD1
DNA: TGCAGCGTTGACCGGGGAGACAGGGGAGGTGGCTACACCTTC
CDR3: CSVDRGDRGGGYTF

size: -
V: TRBV28
J: TRBJ2-7
D: TRBD1
DNA: TGTGCCAGCAGACAGGGGGCGGACGAGCAGTACTTC
CDR3: CASRQGADEQYF

size: -
V: TRBV10-1
J: TRBJ2-7
D: TRBD1
DNA: TGCGCCAGGCGGGACAGGGGTTACGAGCAGTACTTC
CDR3: CARRDRGYEQYF

size: -
V: TRBV6-6
J: TRBJ2-7
D: TRBD2
DNA: TGTGCCAGCAGTCGGGCGGGAGAGCCTAGCGAGCAGTACTTC
CDR3: CASSRAGEPSEQYF

size: medium-sized
V: TRBV6-1
J: TRBJ1-1
D: -
DNA: TGTGCCAGCAGTGAAGCCGTGTTTACAACGAACACTGAAGCTTTCTTT
CDR3: CASSEAVFTTNTEAFF

size: -
V: TRBV19
J: TRBJ2-5
D: TRBD2
DNA: TGTGCCAGTAGTATCCGGCGGGAGGTAGGAGAGACCCAGTACTTC
CDR3: CASSIRREVGETQYF

size: -
V: TRBV15
J: TRBJ1-5
D: -
DNA: TGTGCCACCTCCGAGCGGGGCAATCAGCCCCAGCATTTT
CDR3: CATSERGNQPQHF

size: -
V: TRBV11-2
J: TRBJ2-1
D: TRBD1
DNA: TGTGCCAGCAGCTTAAGACAGGGCAGCTATGAGCAGTTCTTC
CDR3: CASSLRQGSYEQFF

size: -
V: TRBV10-1
J: TRBJ2-5
D: -
DNA: TGCGCCAGCAGTGAATCGATGACAGATAAAGAGACCCAGTACTTC
CDR3: CASSESMTDKETQYF

size: -
V: TRBV29-1
J: TRBJ1-1
D: -
DNA: TGCAGCGCAGACAGAAACACTGAAGCTTTCTTT
CDR3: CSADRNTEAFF

size: -
V: TRBV3-1/TRBV3-2
J: TRBJ2-2
D: TRBD2
DNA: TGTGCCAGCTCCGGGACTAGAAAGGTCGGGGAGCTGTTTTTT
CDR3: CASSGTRKVGELFF

size: -
V: TRBV3-1/TRBV3-2
J: TRBJ2-5
D: -
DNA: TGTGCCAGCAGCCACGGTCAAGAGACCCAGTACTTC
CDR3: CASSHGQETQYF

size: -
V: TRBV9
J: TRBJ1-4
D: -
DNA: TGTGCCAGCAGCGCGAGTACCCCAGGCGCAACTAATGAAAAACTGTTTTTT
CDR3: CASSASTPGATNEKLFF

size: -
V: TRBV28
J: TRBJ1-6
D: -
DNA: TGTGCCAGCAGTTTATCACAGGGTGGGGTTTCACCCCTCCACTTT
CDR3: CASSLSQGGVSPLHF